The source of this T cell receptor beta chain is a study of cytomegalovirus exposure and HLA in healthy donors (dated by TCRdb to about 2017). About the study as a whole: In an earlier analysis of 587 of the donors, 276 Gb of sequence data and just under 120 million unique TCR beta sequences from about 190 million T cells were reported. The study was designed to test whether signatures of past pathogen exposure could be identified by cataloging public T cell receptors. An early release that covered some 630 HLA-typed donors contained about 300 gigabases of sequencing data and tens of millions of unique TCR sequences. To decide whether each TCR beta V gene segment behaved as functional or pseudogenic, an earlier analysis of nearly 600 of the donors relied on high-throughput TCR beta sequencing. A later genetic analysis used genome-wide SNP genotypes for about 55% of the 666 donors, treating that subset as a discovery cohort. Among about 400 genotyped donors of the cohort, an average of roughly 230,000 unique TCR beta nucleotide sequences was sequenced per donor, of which about 18% were non-productive. Alongside the repertoire data, information on donor age, sex, ethnicity and CMV serostatus was compiled. High-throughput TCR immunosequencing, statistical association of individual TCRs with disease status, and machine learning were combined to predict cytomegalovirus infection status. A later analysis re-analyzed previously published TCR beta repertoires from 666 donors and added high-resolution HLA genotyping to study TCR occurrence patterns. All discovery cohort repertoires had been generated using a single sequencing platform. Rather than drawing on any new phenotypic data, the later analysis identified candidate immune exposures from TCR beta sequences and the way those sequences occurred across donors. The number of typed donors differed by locus: roughly 629-640 for A, B, C, DRB1 and DQB1; roughly 510 for DQA1; approximately 600 for DPA1; and roughly 490 for DPB1. Both class I and class II loci were covered by HLA typing, at four-digit resolution. The study profiled the T cell repertoires of more than 500 subjects by immunosequencing and related them to cytomegalovirus serostatus. About five DR-DQ haplotypes were treated as single units for association and clustering because of strong linkage in the cohort. Besides the first cohort of around 670 subjects, a separate validation cohort made up of 120 or so different subjects was used. Among the roughly 400 genotyped donors, approximately 76% belonged to the genetic ancestry cluster associated with self-reported Caucasian donors. General findings and caveats noted by the study authors: Several of the top co-occurrence clusters appeared to be linked to parvovirus B19, influenza, CMV and Epstein-Barr virus, according to a later analysis. Because some donors lacked HLA typing at each locus, the association tests relied only on the typed subset. This cohort had only TCR beta chains sequenced, and the lack of alpha or paired-chain data limited which features could be detected. The authors suggested that the approach could potentially be extended to other disease states and immunological phenotypes. A cluster of highly shared sequence variants was judged likely to represent a technical artifact of the sequencing pipeline. In a later analysis, most CMV-associated TCR beta chains were found to appear HLA-restricted, with HLA associations seemingly driven largely by CMV exposure. Specific HLA alleles were associated with 15,000 to 20,000 TCR beta sequences at a false discovery rate of 0.05 in a later analysis. In a later genetic analysis, fewer N-insertions in productive TCRs were reported among donors in an Asian-associated ancestry cluster than the roughly 640-donor mean. While some public TCRs were present in many individuals, most TCR sequences turned up only very rarely across donors. The study listed 164 TCR beta chains as associated with cytomegalovirus. In a later analysis, TCR association rates were found to vary across HLA loci, with the most associated TCRs seen for DRB1 alleles and the fewest for HLA-C alleles. A further reported finding was that TCR beta sequences accurately predicted the HLA-A and HLA-B alleles for most subjects in the first cohort. Some IMGT-functional V segments, including TRBV6-2 and TRBV6-3, could not be told apart with the 87-base-pair reads, so those segments were excluded. Correlated functional status among segregating V segments might be attributable to linkage disequilibrium, but an unknown experimental factor could not be ruled out. For the cohort, immune exposure information was limited to CMV serostatus. The classifier was reported to diagnose cytomegalovirus status with high specificity and sensitivity in both the original cohort and the validation cohort. Because counts were too low, around 18 rarely observed V segments, including chromosome 9 orphons, were left out of the earlier analysis of a few hundred of the donors. An association between a missense DCLRE1C variant and V-gene and J-gene trimming of TCR beta chains was found in a later genetic analysis and replicated in an independent cohort. Compared with equally common non-associated chains, HLA-associated TCR beta chains in a later analysis were more clonally expanded and had lower generation probabilities. Presence/absence analyses assumed roughly uniform sequencing depth across donors, an assumption that may not hold. Three of the identified cytomegalovirus-associated TCR beta chains were confirmed in vitro to be specific for cytomegalovirus antigens. Strong co-occurrence of HLA alleles, especially DR and DQ, made assigning TCR associations to individual alleles difficult. In an earlier analysis of more than 450 of the donors, most TCR beta V segments were observed in productive rearrangements about 87% or about 30% of the time, broadly matching IMGT annotations.

Library preparation used the immunoSEQ multiplex PCR assay. For the multiplex PCR, a mixture combining 60 forward primers for TCR Vbeta segments and 13 reverse primers for TCR Jbeta segments was used. A multiplex PCR assay on genomic DNA amplified the CDR3 region of rearranged TCR beta genes. On the Illumina HiSeq System, the amplified TCR beta libraries were sequenced as 87-base-pair reads. The authors processed their data as follows. Across the 640 or so repertoires, a later analysis counted 75 million to 90 million unique TCR beta chains, 9.5 million to 12 million of which were shared by at least two donors. A nearest-neighbor algorithm error-corrected the raw reads and collapsed the reads into unique sequences, merging closely related sequences to remove PCR and sequencing errors. V, D and J gene segments were assigned by aligning CDR3 sequences to IMGT reference sequences. For a sequence to be retained, a match of at least six nucleotides was required to both a V gene segment and a J gene segment. Rearrangements were called productive when the CDR3 lacked stop codons and stayed in frame with V and J; all others were non-productive. CDR3 was defined according to IMGT convention as the region running from the second conserved V-encoded cysteine to the conserved J-encoded phenylalanine. In an earlier analysis of some 550 of the donors, sequences lacking an unambiguous match to a single V gene segment were excluded. In an earlier analysis of 587 of the donors, a V segment was called functional when productive rearrangements were above 56.7%, and segregating when the standard deviation between donors exceeded 5%. To diagnose cytomegalovirus status from the catalog of TCR beta chain sequences, a statistical classification framework was built. V and J gene assignment, in a later analysis, came from comparing TCR nucleotide sequences with IMGT/GENE-DB human TR gene sequences. A later analysis assigned CDR3 sequences and most-parsimonious VDJ recombination scenarios with the TCRdist pipeline. In a later analysis, each TCR beta chain was defined by its CDR3 amino acid sequence together with its V-gene family, and reads lacking a unique V-gene family were excluded. As a way to deal with suspected cross-contamination and a sequencing artifact, a later analysis dropped roughly 600 nucleotide sequences that were highly shared and had low generation probability. In a later analysis, a clonal expansion index was calculated for each public chain from normalized within-repertoire ranks of inferred template counts. Generation probabilities in a later analysis came from a VDJ recombination model fitted to out-of-frame rearrangements, and those results were checked against IGoR. Hypergeometric tests were used in a later analysis to score TCR-TCR, TCR-HLA and TCR-CMV co-occurrence, with a repertoire-size bias correction applied to the TCR pairs. A later analysis estimated false discovery rates by permuting HLA or CMV assignments 20 times. In a later analysis, co-occurring TCRs were grouped using DBSCAN, with TCRdist sequence similarity added in when clustering inside HLA-allele-positive subsets. Repertoires with fewer than 30,000 or more than 120,000 public chains were left out of co-occurrence clustering, as were four to six repertoires with anomalous nucleotide sharing. TCRdb obtained this table from immuneACCESS and retained in-frame rearrangements with V and J assigned. These tables miss some clones; where compared with another copy, unresolved V genes account for less than half of the shortfall, and the remainder is unexplained. The DNA was the basis for D and trimming; V, J and clone size are from that table. This sample holds some 100,000 clones; roughly 83% were observed only once. The top ten constitute over 4% of the sample.

Trimming leaves V shorter by 2 bases and J shorter by 8 bases, with the junction holding 12 bases beyond the gene matches. Based on the germline V gene, the CDR1 and CDR2 sequences are LGHNA and YSLEER. Spanning cysteine to phenylalanine, the CDR3 consists of 17 amino acids. The entry retains the CDR3 DNA only, 51 bases that are in frame from base 1. Details on this clone: No antigen is known for it. No base-level quality is on record; no much larger clone is a single base apart.

The cohort consisted of 650 to 850 healthy bone marrow donors. All cohort members were sampled while nominally healthy, although unrecorded immune exposures were likely present. The donor tested CMV seropositive and was one of the 289 seropositive cohort members. Every donor gave a peripheral blood sample, and the peripheral blood mononuclear cells from that sample were used for TCR beta sequencing. Genomic DNA extraction from the blood cell samples was performed with the Qiagen DNeasy Blood Extraction Kit. The receptor's source is a female donor in good health and CMV-seropositive. The material sequenced was PBMCs. Here the chain combines TRBV4-3 and TRBJ2-1, with 10 bases aligning to TRBD2. The DNA reads as follows: TGCGCCAGCAGCCAAAGACTAGCGGGTCACCTTGGGGATGAGCAGTTCTTC. Its protein is CASSQRLAGHLGDEQFF.